The 5 T cell receptor beta chains given below trace back to one sample, sequenced in a study of shared clonotypes between healthy human individuals. In the naive CD8 group, cells lacked CD45RO and were positively selected for CCR7, so terminally differentiated effector memory CD45RA+ cells were left out. Assay used: immunoSEQ multiplex PCR; TCRdb lists only in-frame clones, some missing. The sample carries around 2.1 million clones, about 93% recorded once. The sequenced material came from naive CD8+ T cells from PBMCs. Source of these receptors: a man aged 18 to 30 in good health. Some clones in this sample may be carry-over from other donors' samples.

The rearrangement uses TRBV11-2 and TRBJ2-7, with TRBD1 identical over 8 bases. There are 18 residues in the CDR3. Germline V gives CDR1 SGHAT, CDR2 FQNNGV. With 4 bases clipped from V and 0 bases from J, the junction kept 14 bases outside the gene matches. In nucleotides, the CDR3 is TGTGCCAGCAGCTCAGGCGGGTTCGGGGACAGGCACTCCTACGAGCAGTACTTC. It encodes CASSSGGFGDRHSYEQYF.

J is TRBJ2-7 and V is TRBV11-2; either TRBD1 or TRBD2 may supply D (5 bases each). Germline loops: CDR1 SGHAT, CDR2 FQNNGV. The CDR3 sequence is 16 residues long. The ends were cut back, 1 base at V and 2 bases at J, with 15 bases in the middle. The CDR3 region has the DNA TGTGCCAGCAGCTTAGTTCCAGGGAATAGCGCCTACGAGCAGTACTTC. It encodes CASSLVPGNSAYEQYF. Supplemented by reference TRBV11-2 and TRBJ2-7, the full variable domain reads EAGVAQSPRYKIIEKRQSVAFWCNPISGHATLYWYQQILGQGPKLLIQFQNNGVVDDSQLPKDRFSAERLKGVDSTLKIQPAKLEDSAVYLCASSLVPGNSAYEQYFGPGTRLTVT.

This CDR3 reads CASSKPGLQETQYF. The CDR3 nucleotides read TGTGCCAGCAGCAAACCAGGGCTGCAAGAGACCCAGTACTTC. The gene calls are TRBV11-2 and TRBJ2-5; weak D call: TRBD1 (5 bases). V was shortened by 5 bases and J by 2 bases, with 12 bases between the two germline ends. The CDR3 length is 14 residues. Germline V gene lookup returns CDR1 SGHAT and CDR2 FQNNGV. Full variable domain (missing parts from reference TRBV11-2 and TRBJ2-5): EAGVAQSPRYKIIEKRQSVAFWCNPISGHATLYWYQQILGQGPKLLIQFQNNGVVDDSQLPKDRFSAERLKGVDSTLKIQPAKLEDSAVYLCASSKPGLQETQYFGPGTRLLVL.

This CDR3 is CATQTLPDRYNEQFF. The CDR3 DNA follows: TGCGCCACCCAGACCCTGCCGGACAGATACAATGAGCAGTTCTTC. The J gene is TRBJ2-1, the V gene TRBV5-1, with D tentatively TRBD1 (6 bases). With 9 bases removed from V and 4 bases from J, the gap between germline ends came to 20 bases. Germline V gene sequence: CDR1 SGHRS, CDR2 YFSETQ. The length of the CDR3 is 15 residues.

This chain connects TRBV27 to TRBJ1-4, with 7 bases aligning to TRBD1. The germline CDR1 and CDR2 sequences are MNHEY and SMNVEV (reference sequence). V trimming: 6 bases; J trimming: 4 bases; junction bases outside the gene matches: 8. This CDR3 has 15 amino acids. In DNA, the CDR3 is TGTGCCAGCAGCCTAACAGGGGAACTTAATGAAAAACTGTTTTTT. Amino acids: CASSLTGELNEKLFF.